The TCR beta chain under discussion was sequenced for a study of identical twins. TCRdb passed the 5' RACE reads through MiXCR, listing each CDR3 protein once. The sample lists around 230,000 distinct CDR3 sequences, 6.5% to 8% occurring once. In its sample, this clonotype was seen a few times. Its antigen remains unidentified. Study observations and caveats: Twins' excess sharing was less marked for out-of-frame beta sequences.

This CDR3 has 13 amino acids. From germline, CDR1 is KGHDR and CDR2 SFDVKD. V was clipped by 4 bases and J by 5 bases, with 8 bases between them. These data were also filed under a second study, of T cells expressing NK-cell markers. As reported in that work: The eight sequenced donors comprised seven who were HCMV-seropositive and one who was seronegative. Restriction of sorting to alpha-beta TCR T cells was accomplished in several experiments using an anti-gamma-delta TCR antibody.

This TCR derives from a woman younger than 35 in good health. Sequencing input: CD8+ T cells sorted from blood. V gene TRBV24-1 combines with J gene TRBJ2-1; D is unclear. CDR3 loop: CATSDYTNNEQFF. The CDR3 nucleotides read TGTGCCACCAGTGACTACACCAACAATGAGCAGTTCTTC.